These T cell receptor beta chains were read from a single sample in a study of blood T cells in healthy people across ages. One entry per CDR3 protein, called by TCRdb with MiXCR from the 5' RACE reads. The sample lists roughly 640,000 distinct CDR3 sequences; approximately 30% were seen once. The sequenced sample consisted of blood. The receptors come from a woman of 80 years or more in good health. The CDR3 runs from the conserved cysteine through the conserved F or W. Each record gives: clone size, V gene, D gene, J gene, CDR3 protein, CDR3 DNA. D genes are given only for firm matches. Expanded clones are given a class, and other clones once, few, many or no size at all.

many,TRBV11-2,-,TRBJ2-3,CASRGGGADLTDTQYF,TGTGCCAGCAGGGGAGGGGGGGCGGACCTCACAGATACGCAGTATTTT
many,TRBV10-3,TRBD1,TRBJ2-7,CAISELTGAEQYF,TGTGCCATCAGTGAGTTGACAGGGGCCGAGCAGTACTTC
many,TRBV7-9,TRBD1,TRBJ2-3,CASSPAGQGGRDTQYF,TGTGCCAGCAGCCCAGCAGGACAGGGGGGGCGAGATACGCAGTATTTT
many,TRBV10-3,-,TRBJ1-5,CAISESKSGRNQPQHF,TGTGCCATCAGTGAGTCGAAGTCAGGGCGTAATCAGCCCCAGCATTTT
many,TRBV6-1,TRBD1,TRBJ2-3,CATVAASGGIGADTQYF,TGTGCCACCGTTGCTGCTTCAGGGGGCATTGGCGCAGATACGCAGTATTTT
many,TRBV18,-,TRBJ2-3,CASSPSQGDTQYF,TGTGCCAGCTCACCCTCCCAAGGAGATACGCAGTATTTT
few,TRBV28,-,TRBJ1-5,CASSSTRRRQSESRGQPQHF,TGTGCCAGCAGTTCTACACGACGACGACAATCCGAATCAAGGGGTCAGCCCCAGCATTTT
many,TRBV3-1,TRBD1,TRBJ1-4,CASSQRDRQNEKLFF,TGTGCCAGCAGCCAGAGGGACAGGCAGAATGAAAAACTGTTTTTT
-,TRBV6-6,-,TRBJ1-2,CASSYGSGDGYTF,TGTGCCAGCAGTTACGGGTCAGGGGATGGCTACACCTTC
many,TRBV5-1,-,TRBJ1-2,CASSEEGHYGYTF,TGCGCCAGCAGCGAGGAGGGTCACTATGGCTACACCTTC
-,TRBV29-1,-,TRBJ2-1,CSVAGVVVDEQVF,TGCAGCGTTGCGGGTGTCGTTGTCGATGAGCAGGTCTTC